The 2 T cell receptor beta chains in this list originate from one sample, sequenced in a study of CD8+ T cells in alopecia areata. cDNA serving as the sequencing template came from extracted, reverse transcribed RNA. TCRdb's table, derived via immunoSEQ multiplex PCR, lists solely in-frame clones and lacks some. This sample has 60,000 to 90,000 clones, with approximately 66% found just once. Treatment described: oral pan-JAK inhibitor, 5-10 mg twice daily. This specimen consisted of CD8+ T cells sorted from blood, obtained at week 24, from a patient treated with tofacitinib. The receptors were gathered from a human donor with alopecia areata.

As DNA, the CDR3 is TGCGCCAGCAGCCTCCCTTTGTATCAGCCCCAGCATTTT. It is translated as CASSLPLYQPQHF. The rearrangement joins TRBV4-3 to TRBJ1-5; D ambiguous. This CDR3 has 13 amino acids. The V and J ends lost 4 bases and 5 bases respectively, with 9 bases between them. Germline lookup yields CDR1 LGHNA and CDR2 YSLEER.

This clone was seen only once. The rearrangement uses TRBV5-4 and TRBJ2-7, with D possibly being TRBD1 or TRBD2 (5 bases each). The CDR3 is 12 amino acids. Looked up from germline, CDR1 is SGHNT and CDR2 is YYREEE (reference sequence). The V and J ends lost 3 bases and 6 bases respectively, with 10 bases between them. The CDR3 loop is CASSSGTVEQYF. CDR3 DNA sequence: TGTGCCAGCAGCTCGGGGACGGTCGAGCAGTACTTC.